Shown below are 11 T cell receptor beta chains from a single sample sequenced in a study of vaccination effects on CD4 cells after COVID-19. These receptors are not linked to any known antigen. Antigen-specific CD4+ T cells expanded by the ViraFEST assay with viral peptide pools were then sequenced. Between days 9 and 10 of culture, CD4+ T cells were separated out. PCR showed that the person got SARS-CoV-2 infection at some point between March and December 2020. Sequenced by immunoSEQ multiplex PCR; TCRdb stores in-frame clones only, minus some. The table has tens of thousands of clones, more than 70% seen once. Sequencing was performed on CD4+ T cells from PBMCs cultured with a peptide pool, taken before COVID-19 vaccination. Source of these receptors: a human donor who had a prior SARS-CoV-2 infection.

This clone showed up just a few times. The rearrangement links TRBV4-1 to TRBJ2-7; D possibly corresponds to TRBD2 (5 bases). Germline V lookup: CDR1 MGHRA, CDR2 YSYEKL. This CDR3 region has 17 residues. V dropped 2 bases and J dropped 7 bases, with 24 bases sitting between them. The CDR3 reads CASSQSPGRGQVFEQYF. In DNA form, the CDR3 reads TGCGCCAGCAGCCAATCTCCCGGTCGGGGTCAGGTCTTTGAGCAGTACTTC.

This chain uses TRBV6-2 or TRBV6-3 with TRBJ1-1; unclear D gene. V shed 1 base and J shed 1 base, with 10 bases lying between them. Germline CDR1 is MNHEY and CDR2 is SVGEGT. The CDR3 has 15 residues. The CDR3, as DNA: TGTGCCAGCAGTTACTTACGGCCGGGGAACACTGAAGCTTTCTTT. Protein sequence: CASSYLRPGNTEAFF.

This chain connects TRBV18 to TRBJ1-6; 11 bases agree with TRBD1. Trimming took 1 base from V and 7 from J; bases not matched to a gene: 0. Germline CDR1 reads KGHSH; CDR2 reads LQKENI. The CDR3 is made up of 15 amino acids. The CDR3 nucleotides read TGTGCCAGCTCACCACGGGACAGGGGGAATTCACCCCTCCACTTT. Its protein is CASSPRDRGNSPLHF.

V gene TRBV11-2 combines with J gene TRBJ2-7, with 16 bases that match TRBD2. The V segment lost 6 bases and the J segment 5 bases; nucleotides outside the gene matches: 13. CDR3 length: 18 amino acids. Germline values: CDR1 SGHAT, CDR2 FQNNGV. The CDR3 nucleotides are TGTGCCAGCAGTCTCCCGGGACTAGCGGGGGGGCTAAGGCACGAGCAGTACTTC. Residues: CASSLPGLAGGLRHEQYF.

This rearrangement joins TRBV19 to TRBJ2-2; 8 bases align to TRBD1. This CDR3 comprises 15 residues. The V gene's germline CDR1 is LNHDA and CDR2 SQIVND (reference sequence). The junction had 7 bases not matched to a gene; V was cut back by 6 bases and J by 4 bases. CDR3 nucleotide sequence: TGTGCCAGTAGCGGCAGGGGGCGAGGCACCGGGGAGCTGTTTTTT. This encodes CASSGRGRGTGELFF.

The J gene is TRBJ2-5, the V gene TRBV29-1; D is undetermined. Between the trimmed V and J ends, which lost 4 bases and 1 base, there was a span of 10 bases. This CDR3 comprises 13 residues. CDR1 is SQVTM, CDR2 ANQGSEA, per germline. The CDR3 sequence is CSVGVGPQETQYF. For the CDR3, the DNA is TGCAGCGTTGGAGTCGGACCCCAAGAGACCCAGTACTTC.

This chain joins TRBV5-1 and TRBJ1-3; no clear D. The germline V gene has CDR1 SGHRS and CDR2 YFSETQ. The CDR3 runs 13 residues. V lost 4 bases and J 3 bases, leaving 8 bases between the germline ends. CDR3 residues: CASSLDGGNTIYF. The CDR3 DNA reads TGCGCCAGCAGCCTGGACGGTGGAAACACCATATATTTT.

V is TRBV5-1 and J is TRBJ2-3, with 7 nucleotides matching TRBD2. The CDR3 has 15 amino acids. CDR1 is SGHRS, CDR2 YFSETQ, per germline. V shed 0 bases and J 3 bases; nucleotides not matched to a gene: 4. The CDR3 spells CASSLGLAETDTQYF. CDR3 nucleotides: TGCGCCAGCAGCTTGGGACTAGCCGAGACAGATACGCAGTATTTT.

CDR3 DNA sequence: TGTGCCAGCAGCTCAAGGGTAGCGATTGAGCAGTTCTTC. It translates to CASSSRVAIEQFF. V usage is TRBV11-2 and J usage is TRBJ2-1; D is perhaps TRBD2 (5 bases). Deletions cut 4 bases from V and 9 bases from J, with 13 bases between. Germline assignment: CDR1 SGHAT and CDR2 FQNNGV. The CDR3 runs to 13 residues.

This clone occurred a few times. The genes are TRBV20-1 and TRBJ1-5; TRBD1 is a possible D gene (5 bases). Trimming took 7 bases from V and 5 from J, leaving 9 bases between them. Germline values: CDR1 DFQATT, CDR2 SNEGSKA (reference sequence). This CDR3 is 11 amino acids long. In nucleotides, the CDR3 is TGCAGTGTTGGGACCTATCAGCCCCAGCATTTT. Translating gives CSVGTYQPQHF.

This chain uses TRBV4-3 with TRBJ2-2, with D maybe TRBD1 (6 bases). Germline V gene lookup returns CDR1 LGHNA and CDR2 YSLEER. V was cut by 0 bases and J by 2 bases, with 13 bases left in between. The CDR3 length is 17 residues. The CDR3 sequence is CASSQEIHRVNTGELFF. For the CDR3, the DNA is TGCGCCAGCAGCCAAGAAATTCACAGGGTCAACACCGGGGAGCTGTTTTTT.